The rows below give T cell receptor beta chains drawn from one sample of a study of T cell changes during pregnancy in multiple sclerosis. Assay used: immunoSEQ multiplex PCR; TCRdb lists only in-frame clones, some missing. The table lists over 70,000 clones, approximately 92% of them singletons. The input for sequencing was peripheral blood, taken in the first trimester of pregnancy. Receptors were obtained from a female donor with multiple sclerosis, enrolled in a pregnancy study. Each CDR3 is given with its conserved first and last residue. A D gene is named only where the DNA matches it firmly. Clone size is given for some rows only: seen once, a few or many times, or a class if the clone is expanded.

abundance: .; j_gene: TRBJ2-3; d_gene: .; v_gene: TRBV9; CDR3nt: TGTGCCAGCAGACTCCGGGTTCTTGGAACAGATACGCAGTATTTT; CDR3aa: CASRLRVLGTDTQYF
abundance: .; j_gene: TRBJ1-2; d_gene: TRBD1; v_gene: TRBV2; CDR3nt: TGTGCCAGCAGTGAACTGGGACAGGGTAATTATCACTATGGCTACACCTTC; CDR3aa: CASSELGQGNYHYGYTF
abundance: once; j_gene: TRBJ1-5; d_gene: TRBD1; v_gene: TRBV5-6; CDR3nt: TGTGCCAGCAGCCTAGGGACAGGGGGTTTCCAGCCCCAGCATTTT; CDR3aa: CASSLGTGGFQPQHF
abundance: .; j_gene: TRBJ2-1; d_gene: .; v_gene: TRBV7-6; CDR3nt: TGTGCCAGCAGCAGCCTTCCGGGGGACAATGAGCAGTTCTTC; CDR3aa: CASSSLPGDNEQFF
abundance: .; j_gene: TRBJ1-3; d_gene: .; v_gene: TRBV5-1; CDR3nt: TGCGCCAGCAGCTTGGAGGCTAGCTCTGGAAACACCATATATTTT; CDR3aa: CASSLEASSGNTIYF
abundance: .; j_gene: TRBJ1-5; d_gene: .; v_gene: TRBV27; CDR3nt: TGTGCCAGCAGTCCAGGGGGCAATCAGCCCCAGCATTTT; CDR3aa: CASSPGGNQPQHF
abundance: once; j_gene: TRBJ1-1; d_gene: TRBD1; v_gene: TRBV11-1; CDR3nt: TGTGCCAGCAGCGGACGGACAGGCGGCACTGAAGCTTTCTTT; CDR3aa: CASSGRTGGTEAFF
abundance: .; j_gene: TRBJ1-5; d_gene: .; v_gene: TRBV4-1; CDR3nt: TGCGCCAGCAGCCAAGTGGAGTATAGCAATCAGCCCCAGCATTTT; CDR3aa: CASSQVEYSNQPQHF
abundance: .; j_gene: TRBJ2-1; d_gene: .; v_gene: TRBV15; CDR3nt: TGTGCCACCAGCAGAGATCAAGGGACAATTGAGCAGTTCTTC; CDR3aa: CATSRDQGTIEQFF
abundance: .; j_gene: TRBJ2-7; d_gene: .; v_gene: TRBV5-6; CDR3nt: TGTGCCAGCAGCTTGTTAGCTAACGAGCAGTACTTC; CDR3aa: CASSLLANEQYF
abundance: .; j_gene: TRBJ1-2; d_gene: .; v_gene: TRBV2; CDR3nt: TGTGCCAGCAGAGCAGGGAGGGGTGGTGATGGCTACACCTTC; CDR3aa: CASRAGRGGDGYTF
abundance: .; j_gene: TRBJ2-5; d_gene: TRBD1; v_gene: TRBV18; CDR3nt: TGTGCCAGCTCCCCGGGACAGGGACAAAGAGAGACCCAGTACTTC; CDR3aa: CASSPGQGQRETQYF
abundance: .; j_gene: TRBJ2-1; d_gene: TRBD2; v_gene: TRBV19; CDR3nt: TGTGCCAGTAGTTCGGGACTAGCGGGGGCCCACAATGAGCAGTTCTTC; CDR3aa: CASSSGLAGAHNEQFF
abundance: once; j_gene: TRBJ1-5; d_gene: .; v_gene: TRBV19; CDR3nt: TGTGCCAGTAAGATAGTAGGAGGGGGCAATCAGCCCCAGCATTTT; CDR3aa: CASKIVGGGNQPQHF
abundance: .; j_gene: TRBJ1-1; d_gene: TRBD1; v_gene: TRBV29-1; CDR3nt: TGCAGCGTCGTGATAACCCGACAGGGGTCCGTTACTGAAGCTTTCTTT; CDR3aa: CSVVITRQGSVTEAFF
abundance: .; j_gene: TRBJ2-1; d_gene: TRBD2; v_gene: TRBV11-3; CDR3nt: TGTGCCAGCAGCTTAAGCGGGGGGGCCTACAATGAGCAGTTCTTC; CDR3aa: CASSLSGGAYNEQFF
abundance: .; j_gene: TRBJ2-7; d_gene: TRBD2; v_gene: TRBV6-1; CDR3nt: TGTGCCAGCAGTGAAAGGGAGGGTTTAATCGTCGAGCAGTACTTC; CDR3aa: CASSEREGLIVEQYF
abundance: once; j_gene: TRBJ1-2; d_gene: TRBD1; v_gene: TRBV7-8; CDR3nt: TGTGCCAGCAGCTTAGCGGGACAGAACTATGGCTACACCTTC; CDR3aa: CASSLAGQNYGYTF
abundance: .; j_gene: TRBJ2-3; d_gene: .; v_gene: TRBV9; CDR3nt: TGTGCCAGCAGCGTATTGGGAGCTACTGTGGATACGCAGTATTTT; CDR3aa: CASSVLGATVDTQYF
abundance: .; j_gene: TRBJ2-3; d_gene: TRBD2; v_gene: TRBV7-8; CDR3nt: TGTGCCAGCAGCATAATAGCGGGGGGAGATACGCAGTATTTT; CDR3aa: CASSIIAGGDTQYF
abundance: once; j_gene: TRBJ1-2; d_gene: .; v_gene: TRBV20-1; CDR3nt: TGCAGTGTCCGGGATTTTGAGGGCTACACCTTC; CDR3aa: CSVRDFEGYTF
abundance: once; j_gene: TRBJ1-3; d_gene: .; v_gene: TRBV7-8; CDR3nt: TGTGCCAGCAGTGGGTTCTCAGGGCAGCCTGGAAACACCATATATTTT; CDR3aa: CASSGFSGQPGNTIYF
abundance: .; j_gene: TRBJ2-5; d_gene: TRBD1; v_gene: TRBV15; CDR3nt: TGTGCCACCACGACAGGGGGAGATCAAGAGACCCAGTACTTC; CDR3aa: CATTTGGDQETQYF
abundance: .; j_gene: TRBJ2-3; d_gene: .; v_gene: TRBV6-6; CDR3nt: TGTGCCAGCAGAGACGACCGGGGGTTTCTCACAGATACGCAGTATTTT; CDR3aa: CASRDDRGFLTDTQYF
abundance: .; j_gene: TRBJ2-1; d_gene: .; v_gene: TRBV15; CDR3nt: TGTGCCACCAGCAGAGATACCGTCCAGGAGGGGAATGAGCAGTTCTTC; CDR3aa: CATSRDTVQEGNEQFF
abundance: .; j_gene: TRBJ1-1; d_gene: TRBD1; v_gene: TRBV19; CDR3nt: TGTGCCAGTAGTTTGACAGGGGGGCCGTTCACTGAAGCTTTCTTT; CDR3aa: CASSLTGGPFTEAFF
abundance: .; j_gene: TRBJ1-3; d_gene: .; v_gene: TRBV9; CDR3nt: TGTGCCAGCAGCGTAGAAGGGGCAGGAAACACCATATATTTT; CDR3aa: CASSVEGAGNTIYF
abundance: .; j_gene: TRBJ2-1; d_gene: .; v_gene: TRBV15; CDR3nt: TGTGCCACCAGCAGAGGCGGAAGTTCCTACAATGAGCAGTTCTTC; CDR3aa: CATSRGGSSYNEQFF
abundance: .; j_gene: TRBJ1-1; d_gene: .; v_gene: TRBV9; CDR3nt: TGTGCCAGCAGCGTAGGGTTCGAGGGCTCGAACACTGAAGCTTTCTTT; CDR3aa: CASSVGFEGSNTEAFF
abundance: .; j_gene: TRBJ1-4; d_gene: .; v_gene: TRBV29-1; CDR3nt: TGCAGCGCTGCATCCCCGGGGGGGAATGAAAAACTGTTTTTT; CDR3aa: CSAASPGGNEKLFF
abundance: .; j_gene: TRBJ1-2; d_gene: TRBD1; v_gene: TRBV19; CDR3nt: TGTGCCAGTAGTATAGATCTCCCTCTTACAGGGGAAGATGGCTACACCTTC; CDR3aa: CASSIDLPLTGEDGYTF
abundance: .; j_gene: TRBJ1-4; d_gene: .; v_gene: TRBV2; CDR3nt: TGTGCCAGCAGTTACTTCCGGGCAACTAATGAAAAACTGTTTTTT; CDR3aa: CASSYFRATNEKLFF
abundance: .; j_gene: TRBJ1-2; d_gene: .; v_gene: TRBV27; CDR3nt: TGTGCCAGCAGTTTCTCCGCCAGGAACTATGGCTACACCTTC; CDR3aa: CASSFSARNYGYTF
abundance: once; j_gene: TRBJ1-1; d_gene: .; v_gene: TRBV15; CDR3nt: TGTGCCACCAGCAGCGGGGGGGGGTCGGGCACTGAAGCTTTCTTT; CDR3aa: CATSSGGGSGTEAFF
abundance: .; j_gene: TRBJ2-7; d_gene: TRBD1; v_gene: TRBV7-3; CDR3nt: TGTGCCAGCAGCACAAACAGGGGGAACGAGCAGTACTTC; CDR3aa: CASSTNRGNEQYF
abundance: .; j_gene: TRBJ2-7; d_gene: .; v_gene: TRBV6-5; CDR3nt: TGTGCCAGCAGTTACCAGGCCCCGGGGGATACCTACGAGCAGTACTTC; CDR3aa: CASSYQAPGDTYEQYF
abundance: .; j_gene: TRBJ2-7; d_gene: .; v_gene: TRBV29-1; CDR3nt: TGCAGCGTGCCTGGACCGTACAGAGGGGAGCAGTACTTC; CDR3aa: CSVPGPYRGEQYF